This TCR beta chain comes out of a study of cytomegalovirus exposure and HLA in healthy donors. The CDR3 covers 17 residues. Germline CDR1 reads SGHAT; CDR2 reads FQNNGV. Trimming cost V 4 bases and J 5 bases; bases outside gene matches: 8. 13 Jbeta primers and 60 Vbeta primers were used for the PCR. TCRdb's copy holds only in-frame clones and misses some; the assay was immunoSEQ multiplex PCR. Of approximately 150,000 clones listed, 80% to 85% are singletons. The chain has TRBV11-2 and TRBJ2-5; TRBD2 agrees at 15 bases. The sequenced material came from PBMCs. The clonotype comes from a man between 50 and 59 years old in good health and CMV-seropositive. CDR3 coding DNA: TGTGCCAGCAGCTCGCGGCTAGGACTAGCGGGGGGGGAGACCCAGTACTTC. The encoded protein is CASSSRLGLAGGETQYF.